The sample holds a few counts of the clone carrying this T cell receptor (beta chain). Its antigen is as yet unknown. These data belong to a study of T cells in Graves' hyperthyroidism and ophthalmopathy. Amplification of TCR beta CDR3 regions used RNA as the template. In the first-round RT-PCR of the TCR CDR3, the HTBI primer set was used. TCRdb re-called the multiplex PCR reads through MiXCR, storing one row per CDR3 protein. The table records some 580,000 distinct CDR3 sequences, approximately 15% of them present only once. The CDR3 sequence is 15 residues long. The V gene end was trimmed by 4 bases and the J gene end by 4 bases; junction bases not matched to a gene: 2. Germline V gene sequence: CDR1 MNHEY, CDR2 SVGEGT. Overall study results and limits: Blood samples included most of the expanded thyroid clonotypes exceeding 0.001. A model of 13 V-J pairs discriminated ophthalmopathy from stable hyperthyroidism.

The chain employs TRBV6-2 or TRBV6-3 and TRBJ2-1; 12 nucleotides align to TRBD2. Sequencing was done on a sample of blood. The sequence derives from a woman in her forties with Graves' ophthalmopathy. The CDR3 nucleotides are TGTGCCAGCAGTTGGACTAGCGGGGTGTACAATGAGCAGTTCTTC. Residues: CASSWTSGVYNEQFF.